This paragraph reports one T cell receptor (beta chain). The CDR3 has 15 amino acids. Trimming took 0 bases from V and 5 from J, leaving 13 bases between them. In germline, CDR1 is SGHRS, CDR2 YFSETQ. This entry comes from a study of shared clonotypes between healthy human individuals. With unsorted samples, genomic DNA was obtained from tens of millions of PBMCs. Libraries were prepared by immunoSEQ multiplex PCR; TCRdb keeps only in-frame clonotypes and omits some of them. The sample lists about 480,000 clones; around 74% were seen once. The sample taken for sequencing was PBMCs. The V and J genes are TRBV5-1 and TRBJ2-3; maybe TRBD1 (5 bases). The sequence was collected from a woman between 35 and 50 years old in good health. Some clones in this sample may be carry-over from other donors' samples. The CDR3 DNA reads TGCGCCAGCAGCTTGGATCCAGGGTCGAGAGATACGCAGTATTTT. It specifies CASSLDPGSRDTQYF.